This T cell receptor (beta chain) stems from a study of blood T cell repertoires in COVID-19. Study-wide background: Some COVID-19 samples were acute and others convalescent; all came from the United States, Italy and Spain. From T cells, B-cell-depleted T cells, or PBMCs came the material, which was cDNA or gDNA.

The table came from immunoSEQ multiplex PCR; TCRdb's copy has only in-frame clones and leaves some out. Of around 190,000 clones listed, roughly nine tenths are singletons. This CDR3 contains 12 residues. CDR1 WSHSY and CDR2 SAAADI come from the germline V gene. The V and J ends lost 8 bases and 2 bases, in that order; junction bases with no gene match: 1. The chain links TRBV10-2 to TRBJ2-7; 9 bases fit TRBD1. The clonotype was recovered from a man aged 18 to 35 who had recovered from COVID-19. The sample was peripheral blood. CDR3 in amino acids: CASWTGAYEQYF. CDR3 nucleotides: TGCGCCAGCTGGACAGGGGCCTACGAGCAGTACTTC.